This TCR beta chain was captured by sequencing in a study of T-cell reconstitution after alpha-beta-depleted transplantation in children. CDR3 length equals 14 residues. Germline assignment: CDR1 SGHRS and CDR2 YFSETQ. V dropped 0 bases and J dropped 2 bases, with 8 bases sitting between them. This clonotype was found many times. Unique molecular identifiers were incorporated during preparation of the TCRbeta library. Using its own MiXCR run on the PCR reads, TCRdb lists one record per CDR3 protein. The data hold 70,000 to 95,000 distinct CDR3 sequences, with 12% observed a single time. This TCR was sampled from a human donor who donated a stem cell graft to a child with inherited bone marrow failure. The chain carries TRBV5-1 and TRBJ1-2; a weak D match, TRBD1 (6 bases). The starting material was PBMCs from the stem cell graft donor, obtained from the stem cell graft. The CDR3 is CASSLVQGNYGYTF. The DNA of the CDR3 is TGCGCCAGCAGCTTGGTACAGGGCAACTATGGCTACACCTTC.